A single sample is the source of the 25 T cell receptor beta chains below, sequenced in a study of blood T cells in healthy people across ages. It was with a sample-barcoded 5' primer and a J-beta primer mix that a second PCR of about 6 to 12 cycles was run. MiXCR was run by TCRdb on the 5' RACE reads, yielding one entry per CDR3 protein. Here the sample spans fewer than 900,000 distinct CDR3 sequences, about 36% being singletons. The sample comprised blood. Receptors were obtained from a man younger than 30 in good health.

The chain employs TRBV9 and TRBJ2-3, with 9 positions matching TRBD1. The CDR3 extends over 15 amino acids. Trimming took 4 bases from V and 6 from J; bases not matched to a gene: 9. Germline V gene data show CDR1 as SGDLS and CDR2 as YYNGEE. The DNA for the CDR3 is TGTGCCAGCAGCTCCAAACAGGGGGCCCTGGATACGCAGTATTTT. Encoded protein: CASSSKQGALDTQYF.

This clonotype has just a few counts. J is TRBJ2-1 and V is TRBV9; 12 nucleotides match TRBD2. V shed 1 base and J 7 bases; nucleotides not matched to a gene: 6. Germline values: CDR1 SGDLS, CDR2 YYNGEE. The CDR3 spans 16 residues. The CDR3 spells CASSVKLAGGLNEQFF. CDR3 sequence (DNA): TGTGCCAGCAGCGTAAAACTAGCGGGGGGATTAAATGAGCAGTTCTTC.

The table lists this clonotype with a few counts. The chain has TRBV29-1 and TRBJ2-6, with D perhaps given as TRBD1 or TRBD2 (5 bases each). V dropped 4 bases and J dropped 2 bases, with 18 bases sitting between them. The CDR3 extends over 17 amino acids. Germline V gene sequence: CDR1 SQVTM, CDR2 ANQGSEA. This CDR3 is CSVGFSSRGAGANVLTF. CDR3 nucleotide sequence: TGCAGCGTTGGATTTAGTTCGAGGGGAGCTGGGGCCAACGTCCTGACTTTC.

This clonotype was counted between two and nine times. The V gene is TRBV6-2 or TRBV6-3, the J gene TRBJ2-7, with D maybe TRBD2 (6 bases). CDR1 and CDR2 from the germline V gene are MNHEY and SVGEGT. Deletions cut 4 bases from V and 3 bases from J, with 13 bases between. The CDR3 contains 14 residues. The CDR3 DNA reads TGTGCCAGCAGTTCCCGGGACTTACTCTACGAGCAGTACTTC. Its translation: CASSSRDLLYEQYF.

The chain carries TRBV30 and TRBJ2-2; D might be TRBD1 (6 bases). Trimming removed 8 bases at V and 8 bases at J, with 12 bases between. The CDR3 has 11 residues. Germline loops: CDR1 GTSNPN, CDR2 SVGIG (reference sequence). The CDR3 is CAGQTGGELFF. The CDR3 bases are TGTGCCGGGCAAACAGGGGGGGAGCTGTTTTTT.

In nucleotides, the CDR3 is TGTGCCACCAGCAGAGATCCCAGGGCGCGGGAAGCTTTCTTT. The encoded protein is CATSRDPRAREAFF. The J gene is TRBJ1-1, the V gene TRBV15; tentatively, D is TRBD1 (5 bases). Per germline, CDR1 LNHNV and CDR2 YYDKDF (reference sequence). The CDR3 runs 14 residues. Trimming removed 0 bases at V and 8 bases at J, with 13 bases between.

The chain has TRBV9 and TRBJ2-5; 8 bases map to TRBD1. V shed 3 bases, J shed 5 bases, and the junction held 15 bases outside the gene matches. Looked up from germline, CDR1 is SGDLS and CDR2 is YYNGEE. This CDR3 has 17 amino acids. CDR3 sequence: CASSALPKTGDWETQYF. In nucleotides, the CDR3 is TGTGCCAGCAGCGCCCTCCCCAAGACAGGGGATTGGGAGACCCAGTACTTC.

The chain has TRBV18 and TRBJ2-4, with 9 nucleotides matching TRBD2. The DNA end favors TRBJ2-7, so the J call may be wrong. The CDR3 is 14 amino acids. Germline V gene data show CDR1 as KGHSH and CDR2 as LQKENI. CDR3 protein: CASSWTSEKYEQYF. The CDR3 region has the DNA TGTGCCAGCTCATGGACTAGCGAGAAATACGAGCAGTACTTC.

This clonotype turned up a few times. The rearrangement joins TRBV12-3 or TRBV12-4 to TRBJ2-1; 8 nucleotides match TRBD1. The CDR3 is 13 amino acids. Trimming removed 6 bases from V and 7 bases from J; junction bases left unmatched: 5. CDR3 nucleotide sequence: TGTGCCAGCAGCCAGGGGGCCCCAAATGAGCAGTTCTTC. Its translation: CASSQGAPNEQFF.

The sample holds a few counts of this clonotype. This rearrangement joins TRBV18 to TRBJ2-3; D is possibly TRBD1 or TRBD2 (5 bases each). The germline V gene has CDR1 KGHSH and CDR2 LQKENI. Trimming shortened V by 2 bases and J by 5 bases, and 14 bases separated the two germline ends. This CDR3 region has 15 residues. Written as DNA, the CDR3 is TGTGCCAGCTCACCATCGGGGACCCCTGGAGATACGCAGTATTTT. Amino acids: CASSPSGTPGDTQYF.

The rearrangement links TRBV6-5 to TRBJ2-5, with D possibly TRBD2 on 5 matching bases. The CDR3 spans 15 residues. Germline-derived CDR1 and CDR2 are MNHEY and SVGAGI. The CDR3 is CAGSYPVGDQETQYF. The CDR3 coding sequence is TGTGCAGGCAGTTACCCTGTCGGGGACCAAGAGACCCAGTACTTC.

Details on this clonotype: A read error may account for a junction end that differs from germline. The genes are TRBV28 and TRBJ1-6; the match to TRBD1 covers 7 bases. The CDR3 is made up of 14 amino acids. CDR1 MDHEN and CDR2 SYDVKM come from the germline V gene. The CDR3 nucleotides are TGTGCCACCCTCCGGGACAGAATTAATCCACCCCTCCACTTT. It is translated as CATLRDRINPPLHF.

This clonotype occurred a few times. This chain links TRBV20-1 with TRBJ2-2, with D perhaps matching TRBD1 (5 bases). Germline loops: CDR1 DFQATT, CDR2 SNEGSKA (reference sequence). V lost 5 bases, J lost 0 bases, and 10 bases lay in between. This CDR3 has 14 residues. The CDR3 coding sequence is TGCAGTGCTCAAAGGGGCCCGAACACCGGGGAGCTGTTTTTT. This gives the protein CSAQRGPNTGELFF.

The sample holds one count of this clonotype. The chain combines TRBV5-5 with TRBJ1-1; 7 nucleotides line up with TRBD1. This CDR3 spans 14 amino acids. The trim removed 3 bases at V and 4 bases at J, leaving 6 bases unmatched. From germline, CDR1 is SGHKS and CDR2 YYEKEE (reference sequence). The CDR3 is CASSWGQGVTEAFF. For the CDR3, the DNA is TGTGCCAGCAGCTGGGGGCAGGGGGTCACTGAAGCTTTCTTT.

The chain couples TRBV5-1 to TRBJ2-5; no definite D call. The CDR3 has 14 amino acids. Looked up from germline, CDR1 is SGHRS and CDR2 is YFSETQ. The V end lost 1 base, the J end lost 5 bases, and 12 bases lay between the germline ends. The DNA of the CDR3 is TGCGCCAGCAGCTTGAATCCAGGCTATGAGACCCAGTACTTC. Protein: CASSLNPGYETQYF.

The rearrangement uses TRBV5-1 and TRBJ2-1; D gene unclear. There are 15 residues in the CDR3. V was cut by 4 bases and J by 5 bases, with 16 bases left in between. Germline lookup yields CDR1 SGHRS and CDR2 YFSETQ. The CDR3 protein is CASSLSSGLDNEQFF. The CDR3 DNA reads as TGCGCCAGCAGCCTTAGTTCAGGTCTCGACAATGAGCAGTTCTTC.

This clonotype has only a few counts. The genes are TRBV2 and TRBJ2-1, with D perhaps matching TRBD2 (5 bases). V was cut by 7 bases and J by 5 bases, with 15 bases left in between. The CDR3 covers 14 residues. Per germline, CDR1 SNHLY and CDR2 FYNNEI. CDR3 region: CASTVLRANNEQFF. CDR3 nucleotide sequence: TGTGCCAGCACTGTCCTGCGGGCTAACAATGAGCAGTTCTTC. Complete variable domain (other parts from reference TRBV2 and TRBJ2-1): EPEVTQTPSHQVTQMGQEVILRCVPISNHLYFYWYRQILGQKVEFLVSFYNNEISEKSEIFDDQFSVERPDGSNFTLKIRSTKLEDSAMYFCASTVLRANNEQFFGPGTRLTVL.

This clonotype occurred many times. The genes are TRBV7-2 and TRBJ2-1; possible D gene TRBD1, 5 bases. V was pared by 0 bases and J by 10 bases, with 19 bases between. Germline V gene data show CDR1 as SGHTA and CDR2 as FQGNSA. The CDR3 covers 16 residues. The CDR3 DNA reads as TGTGCCAGCAGCTTAGCAGGGGTTTCGGACCCAATAGAGCAGTTCTTC. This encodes CASSLAGVSDPIEQFF. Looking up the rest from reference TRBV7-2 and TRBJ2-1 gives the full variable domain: GAGVSQSPSNKVTEKGKDVELRCDPISGHTALYWYRQSLGQGLEFLIYFQGNSAPDKSGLPSDRFSAERTGGSVSTLTIQRTQQEDSAVYLCASSLAGVSDPIEQFFGPGTRLTVL.

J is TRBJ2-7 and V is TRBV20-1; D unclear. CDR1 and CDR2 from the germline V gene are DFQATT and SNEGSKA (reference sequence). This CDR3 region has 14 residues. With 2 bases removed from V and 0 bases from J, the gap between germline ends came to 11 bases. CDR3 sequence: CSARQVASSYEQYF. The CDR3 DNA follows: TGCAGTGCTAGACAGGTGGCCAGCTCCTACGAGCAGTACTTC.

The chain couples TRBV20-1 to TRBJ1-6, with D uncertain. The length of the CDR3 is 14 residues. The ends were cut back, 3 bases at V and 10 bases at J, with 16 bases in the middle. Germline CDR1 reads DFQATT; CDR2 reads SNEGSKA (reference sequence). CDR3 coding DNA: TGCAGTGCTAGTGGCGGGCGGGCGATCTCACCCCTCCACTTT. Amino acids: CSASGGRAISPLHF.

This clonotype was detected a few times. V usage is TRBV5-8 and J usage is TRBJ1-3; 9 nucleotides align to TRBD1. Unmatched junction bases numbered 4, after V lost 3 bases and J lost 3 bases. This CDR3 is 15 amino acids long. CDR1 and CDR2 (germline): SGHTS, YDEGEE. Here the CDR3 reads CASSWDRENGNTIYF. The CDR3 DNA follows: TGTGCCAGCAGCTGGGACAGGGAAAATGGAAACACCATATATTTT.

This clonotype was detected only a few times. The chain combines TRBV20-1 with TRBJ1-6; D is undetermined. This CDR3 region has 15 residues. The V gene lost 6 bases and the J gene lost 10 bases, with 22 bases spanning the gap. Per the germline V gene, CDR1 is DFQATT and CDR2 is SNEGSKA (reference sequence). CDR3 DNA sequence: TGCAGTGCCCCCCCGCAGGCTGAGAGAGGATCACCCCTCCACTTT. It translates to CSAPPQAERGSPLHF.

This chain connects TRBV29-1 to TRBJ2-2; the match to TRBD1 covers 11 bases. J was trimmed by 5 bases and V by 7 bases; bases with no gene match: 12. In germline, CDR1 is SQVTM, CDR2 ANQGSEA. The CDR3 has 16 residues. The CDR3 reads CSAPDRGLCKTGELFF. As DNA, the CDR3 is TGCAGCGCTCCGGACAGGGGGCTCTGTAAAACCGGGGAGCTGTTTTTT.

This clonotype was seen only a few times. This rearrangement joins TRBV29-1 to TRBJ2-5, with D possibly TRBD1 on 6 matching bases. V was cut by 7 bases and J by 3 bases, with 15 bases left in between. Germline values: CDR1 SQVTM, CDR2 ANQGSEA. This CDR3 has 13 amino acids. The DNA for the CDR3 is TGCAGCGCCGACCCATGGACAGAAGAGACCCAGTACTTC. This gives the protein CSADPWTEETQYF.

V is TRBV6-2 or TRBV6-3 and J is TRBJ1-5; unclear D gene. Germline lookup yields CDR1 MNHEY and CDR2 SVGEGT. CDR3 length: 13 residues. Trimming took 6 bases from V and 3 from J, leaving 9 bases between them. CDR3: CASSREANQPQHF. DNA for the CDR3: TGTGCCAGCAGCCGGGAAGCCAATCAGCCCCAGCATTTT.